These T cell receptor beta chains were read from a single sample in a study of regulatory T cells in long-lasting Graves disease. Each CDR3 protein is one row after TCRdb ran MiXCR on the multiplex PCR reads. The table includes nearly 350,000 distinct CDR3 sequences, 15% to 20% detected once. The sample consisted of peripheral blood mononuclear cells (PBMCs), taken when the disease was refractory, from a patient treated with antithyroid drugs. These receptors all stem from a female donor with Graves disease. Each CDR3 is given with its conserved first and last residue. The D gene is left open where the match is weak. Some rows have no size entry. The others give once, few or many, or a class for an expanded clone.

TRBV27	-	TRBJ1-4	19	few	CASRPRTAGTYATNEKLFF	TGTGCCAGCAGGCCCAGGACGGCTGGGACTTATGCAACTAATGAAAAACTGTTTTTT
TRBV19	-	TRBJ1-4	13	-	CASEGREDEKLFF	TGTGCCTCAGAGGGCAGGGAGGATGAAAAACTGTTTTTT
TRBV18	TRBD1	TRBJ1-1	13	many	CASSPTGTGEAFF	TGTGCCAGCTCACCAACCGGGACAGGGGAAGCTTTCTTT
TRBV20-1	-	TRBJ2-7	12	few	CSARGRAYEQYF	TGCAGTGCTAGAGGCAGGGCCTACGAGCAGTACTTC
TRBV7-9	-	TRBJ2-1	12	few	CASSLEYGEQFF	TGTGCCAGCAGCTTAGAGTACGGTGAGCAGTTCTTC
TRBV6-4	TRBD1	TRBJ1-6	16	few	CASSEGLDRAHSPLHF	TGTGCCAGCAGTGAAGGTCTGGACAGGGCCCATTCACCCCTCCACTTT
TRBV5-1	-	TRBJ1-2	15	few	CASSLAPGQGDGYTF	TGCGCCAGCAGCTTGGCCCCCGGGCAGGGCGATGGCTACACCTTC
TRBV3-1	-	TRBJ1-2	14	few	CASSQATGLYGYTF	TGTGCCAGCAGCCAAGCTACAGGCCTCTATGGCTACACCTTC
TRBV11-2	-	TRBJ2-2	13	-	CASSYSRGGELFF	TGTGCCAGCAGTTACTCCCGGGGAGGGGAGCTGTTTTTT
TRBV19	TRBD1	TRBJ1-5	15	-	CASRGQAQSNQPQHF	TGTGCCAGTAGGGGACAGGCTCAAAGCAATCAGCCCCAGCATTTT
TRBV12-3/TRBV12-4	-	TRBJ2-7	15	many	CASSFNTGAPSEQYF	TGTGCCAGCAGTTTCAACACGGGAGCCCCCTCCGAGCAGTACTTC
TRBV12-3/TRBV12-4	-	TRBJ2-5	11	many	CASTLGGTQYF	TGTGCCAGCACCCTGGGAGGGACCCAGTACTTC
TRBV6-1	-	TRBJ1-1	15	many	CASSGRERVNTEAFF	TGTGCCAGCAGTGGCCGTGAGAGGGTGAACACTGAAGCTTTCTTT
TRBV6-5	TRBD2	TRBJ2-5	16	-	CASSYSGGDLQETQYF	TGTGCCAGCAGTTACAGCGGGGGGGACTTACAAGAGACCCAGTACTTC
TRBV2	-	TRBJ1-6	11	many	CASSRHSPLHF	TGTGCCAGCAGTAGACATTCACCCCTCCACTTT
TRBV28	-	TRBJ1-1	14	many	CASSLRVGNTEAFF	TGTGCCAGCAGTTTACGAGTTGGGAACACTGAAGCTTTCTTT
TRBV10-3	TRBD1	TRBJ2-7	13	many	CATLRTGQYEQYF	TGTGCCACCCTCCGGACAGGGCAGTACGAGCAGTACTTC
TRBV28	TRBD2	TRBJ2-7	15	many	CASRILAGGWDEQYF	TGTGCCAGCAGAATCTTAGCGGGAGGTTGGGACGAGCAGTACTTC
TRBV5-1	-	TRBJ2-2	13	-	CASRLELAGELFF	TGCGCCAGCAGACTAGAGTTGGCCGGGGAGCTGTTTTTT
TRBV14	-	TRBJ2-5	19	few	CASSHRGGGGARPIETQYF	TGTGCCAGCAGCCACAGAGGAGGGGGGGGCGCCCGACCCATAGAGACCCAGTACTTC
TRBV18	-	TRBJ1-5	14	few	CASSPPGPTAPQHF	TGTGCCAGCTCACCACCGGGCCCCACGGCGCCCCAGCATTTT
TRBV7-9	-	TRBJ1-1	13	-	CASSKTGRNEAFF	TGTGCCAGCAGCAAGACCGGAAGAAATGAAGCTTTCTTT
TRBV29-1	-	TRBJ2-3	12	-	CSVESNTDTQYF	TGCAGCGTTGAATCCAACACAGATACGCAGTATTTT
TRBV7-2	-	TRBJ1-6	14	many	CASSLGGYGSPLHF	TGTGCCAGCAGCCTAGGGGGTTATGGTTCACCCCTCCACTTT
TRBV13	-	TRBJ1-2	13	many	CATKGGSNYGYTF	TGTGCCACTAAGGGTGGGTCTAACTATGGCTACACCTTC
TRBV11-2	-	TRBJ2-2	14	many	CASSSRVTTGELFF	TGTGCCAGCAGTTCCAGGGTTACCACCGGGGAGCTGTTTTTT
TRBV5-8	-	TRBJ1-1	15	-	CASSSLGVGNTEAFF	TGTGCCAGCAGCTCCTTGGGGGTGGGCAACACTGAAGCTTTCTTT
TRBV5-1	TRBD1	TRBJ1-2	15	few	CASYRGGINDYGYTF	TGCGCCAGCTACAGGGGTGGAATAAATGACTATGGCTACACCTTC
TRBV28	TRBD2	TRBJ2-3	14	-	CASSFSLAGSPGYF	TGTGCCAGCAGTTTTTCGCTAGCGGGGTCCCCAGGGTATTTT
TRBV24-1	-	TRBJ2-6	14	-	CAVSSPSGANVLTF	TGTGCCGTCTCGTCTCCCTCTGGGGCCAACGTCCTGACTTTC
TRBV20-1	TRBD2	TRBJ2-7	13	many	CSVRAGVLPEQYF	TGCAGTGTTCGAGCGGGAGTCCTTCCCGAGCAGTACTTC
TRBV6-1	-	TRBJ1-4	13	-	CASSVILNEKLFF	TGTGCCTCTTCCGTTATCCTTAATGAAAAACTGTTTTTT
TRBV18	-	TRBJ2-6	17	-	CASSPPIRVTGANVLTF	TGTGCCAGCTCACCACCGATTCGGGTAACTGGGGCCAACGTCCTGACTTTC
TRBV4-1	TRBD2	TRBJ2-5	16	-	CASSPLVLAGAKTQYF	TGCGCCAGCAGCCCCCTCGTCCTAGCGGGAGCGAAGACCCAGTACTTC
TRBV29-1	TRBD2	TRBJ2-1	15	few	CSVGGTSGRGNEQFF	TGCAGCGTTGGAGGGACTAGCGGGAGAGGGAATGAGCAGTTCTTC
TRBV28	TRBD2	TRBJ2-7	16	many	CASSSLGSGMTYEQYF	TGTGCCAGCAGTTCCCTGGGTAGCGGGATGACCTACGAGCAGTACTTC
TRBV6-1	-	TRBJ1-2	13	many	CASLSTDNYGYTF	TGTGCCAGCCTCTCGACCGACAACTATGGCTACACCTTC
TRBV7-8	-	TRBJ2-5	16	few	CASSLRGRVIQETQYF	TGTGCCAGCAGCTTAAGGGGCAGGGTAATCCAAGAGACCCAGTACTTC
TRBV20-1	-	TRBJ2-7	14	-	CSARGFGSFYEQYF	TGCAGTGCTAGAGGGTTCGGCTCTTTCTACGAGCAGTACTTC
TRBV28	-	TRBJ2-2	14	many	CASTLTVATGELFF	TGTGCCAGCACCTTGACAGTAGCTACCGGGGAGCTGTTTTTT
TRBV6-1	-	TRBJ1-1	13	many	CASSVSGSTEAFF	TGTGCCAGCAGTGTCTCTGGGTCCACTGAAGCTTTCTTT
TRBV11-2	TRBD1	TRBJ1-6	15	many	CASSLDGTGVSPLHF	TGTGCCAGCAGCTTAGACGGGACAGGGGTTTCACCCCTCCACTTT
TRBV6-5	-	TRBJ1-5	15	few	CASSYSIHSNQPQHF	TGTGCCAGCAGTTACTCGATACATAGCAATCAGCCCCAGCATTTT
TRBV6-4	-	TRBJ1-6	18	few	CASSVTAKTSSYNSPLHF	TGTGCCAGCAGTGTAACAGCCAAAACGAGCTCCTATAATTCACCCCTCCACTTT
TRBV28	-	TRBJ2-7	15	many	CASSLGQGSPYEQYF	TGTGCCAGCAGTTTAGGGCAGGGTAGCCCCTACGAGCAGTACTTC
TRBV28	-	TRBJ2-2	13	many	CASSPHNTGELFF	TGTGCCAGCAGTCCTCATAACACCGGGGAGCTGTTTTTT
TRBV29-1	TRBD1	TRBJ1-2	15	-	CSVDRPGQGNYGYTF	TGCAGCGTCGACCGACCCGGACAGGGGAACTATGGCTACACCTTC
TRBV27	TRBD1	TRBJ1-5	14	many	CASSSNRGNQPQHF	TGTGCCAGCAGCTCAAACAGGGGTAATCAGCCCCAGCATTTT
TRBV27	-	TRBJ2-7	13	-	CASSPGHRYEQYF	TGTGCCAGCAGTCCGGGACACCGATACGAGCAGTACTTC
TRBV6-1	-	TRBJ2-7	16	many	CASRSGSDSGGYEQYF	TGTGCCAGCCGGAGTGGGAGCGACAGTGGGGGATACGAGCAGTACTTC
TRBV28	-	TRBJ1-1	15	many	CASSPRRRSFTEAFF	TGTGCCAGCAGTCCGAGGCGGCGCTCGTTCACTGAAGCTTTCTTT
TRBV4-1	-	TRBJ2-7	15	few	CASSQAGSVGYEQYF	TGCGCCAGCAGCCAAGCGGGCTCTGTGGGCTACGAGCAGTACTTC
TRBV10-3	-	TRBJ1-1	14	few	CASKGQGRNTEAFF	TGTGCCAGCAAAGGGCAGGGAAGGAACACTGAAGCTTTCTTT
TRBV5-5	-	TRBJ2-5	15	many	CASSRRPSREETQYF	TGTGCCAGCAGCCGCAGGCCCTCTCGGGAAGAGACCCAGTACTTC